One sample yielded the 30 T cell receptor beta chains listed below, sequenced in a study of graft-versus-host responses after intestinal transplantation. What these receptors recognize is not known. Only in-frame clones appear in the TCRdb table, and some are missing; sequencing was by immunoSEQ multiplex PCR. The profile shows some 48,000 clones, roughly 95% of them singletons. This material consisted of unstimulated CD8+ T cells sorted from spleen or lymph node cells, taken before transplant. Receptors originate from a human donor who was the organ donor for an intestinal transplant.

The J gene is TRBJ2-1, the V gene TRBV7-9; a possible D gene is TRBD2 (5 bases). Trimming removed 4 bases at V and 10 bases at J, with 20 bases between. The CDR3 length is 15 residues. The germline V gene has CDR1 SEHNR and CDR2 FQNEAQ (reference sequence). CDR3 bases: TGTGCCAGCAGCTCAGAACTTTATGGAGGCCGAGAGCAGTTCTTC. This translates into CASSSELYGGREQFF.

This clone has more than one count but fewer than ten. The CDR3 DNA sequence: TGTGCCATCAGTGAAGACAGGAGTAACACCGGGGAGCTGTTTTTT. It encodes CAISEDRSNTGELFF. The rearrangement joins TRBV10-3 to TRBJ2-2, with a possible D match to TRBD1 (6 bases). Trimming took off 3 bases at V and 2 bases at J, with 10 bases between the two ends. This CDR3 is built from 15 residues. From germline, CDR1 is ENHRY and CDR2 SYGVKD.

In DNA form, the CDR3 reads TGTGCCAGCAGTTTAGTCGGGGGTCTGGATGAGCAGTTCTTC. Its protein product is CASSLVGGLDEQFF. The chain joins TRBV28 to TRBJ2-1, with a possible D match to TRBD2 (6 bases). Germline V gene lookup returns CDR1 MDHEN and CDR2 SYDVKM. The CDR3 extends over 14 amino acids. V was cut by 2 bases and J by 8 bases, with 13 bases left in between.

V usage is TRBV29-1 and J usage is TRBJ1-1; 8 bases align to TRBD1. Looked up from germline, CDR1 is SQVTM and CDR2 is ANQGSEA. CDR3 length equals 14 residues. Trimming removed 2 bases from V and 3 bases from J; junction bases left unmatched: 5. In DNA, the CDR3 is TGCAGCGTTGAATGGGGGACAGGATACACTGAAGCTTTCTTT. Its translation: CSVEWGTGYTEAFF.

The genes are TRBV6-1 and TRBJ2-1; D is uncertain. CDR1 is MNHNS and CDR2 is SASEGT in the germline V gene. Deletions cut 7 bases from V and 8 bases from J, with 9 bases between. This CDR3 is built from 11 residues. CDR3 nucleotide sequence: TGTGCCAGCAAATGGGTCGATGAGCAGTTCTTC. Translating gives CASKWVDEQFF.

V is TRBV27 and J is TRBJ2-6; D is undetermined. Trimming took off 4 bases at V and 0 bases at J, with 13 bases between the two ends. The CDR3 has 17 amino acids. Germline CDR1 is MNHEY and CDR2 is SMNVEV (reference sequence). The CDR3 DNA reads TGTGCCAGCAGTTCTTTGACGGTTTTCTCTGGGGCCAACGTCCTGACTTTC. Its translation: CASSSLTVFSGANVLTF.

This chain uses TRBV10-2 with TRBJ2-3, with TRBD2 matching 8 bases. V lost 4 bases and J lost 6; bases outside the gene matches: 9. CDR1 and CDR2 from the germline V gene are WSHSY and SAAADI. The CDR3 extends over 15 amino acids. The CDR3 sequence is CASSVRRGGLDTQYF. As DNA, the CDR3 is TGCGCCAGCAGTGTGAGACGGGGGGGCCTTGATACGCAGTATTTT.

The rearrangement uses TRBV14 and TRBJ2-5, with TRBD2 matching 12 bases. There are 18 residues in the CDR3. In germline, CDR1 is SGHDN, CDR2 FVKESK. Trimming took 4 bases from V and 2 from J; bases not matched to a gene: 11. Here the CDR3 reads CASSRVLLAGGQQETQYF. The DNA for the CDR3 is TGTGCCAGCAGCCGCGTGTTACTAGCGGGGGGACAGCAAGAGACCCAGTACTTC.

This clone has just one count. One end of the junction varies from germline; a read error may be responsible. CDR3 DNA: TGTGCCAGCAGTTTACCCCGGGACAGGGGAGTGAACACTGAAGCTTCCTTT. This sequence encodes CASSLPRDRGVNTEASF. The V call is TRBV28, the J call TRBJ1-1; TRBD1 matches 10 bases. Germline V gene lookup returns CDR1 MDHEN and CDR2 SYDVKM. The CDR3 covers 17 residues.

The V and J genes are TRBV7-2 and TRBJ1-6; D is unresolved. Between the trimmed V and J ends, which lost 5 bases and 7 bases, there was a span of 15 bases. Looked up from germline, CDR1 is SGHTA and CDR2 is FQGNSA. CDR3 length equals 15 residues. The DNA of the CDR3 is TGTGCCAGCAGCCCCCCCGGCCTGGGAAATTCACCCCTCCACTTT. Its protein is CASSPPGLGNSPLHF.

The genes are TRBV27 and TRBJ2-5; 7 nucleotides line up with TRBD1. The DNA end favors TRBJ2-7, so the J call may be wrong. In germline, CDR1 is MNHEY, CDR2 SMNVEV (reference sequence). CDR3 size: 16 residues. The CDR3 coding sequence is TGTGCCAGCAGTTACAGCACAGGGGCCACCACCTACGAGCAGTACTTC. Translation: CASSYSTGATTYEQYF.

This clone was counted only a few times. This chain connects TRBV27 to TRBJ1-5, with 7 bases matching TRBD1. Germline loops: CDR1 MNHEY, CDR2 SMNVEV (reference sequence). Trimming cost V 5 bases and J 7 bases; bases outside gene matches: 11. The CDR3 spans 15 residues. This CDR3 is CASSATGEWEQPQHF. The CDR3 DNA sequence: TGTGCCAGCAGTGCTACAGGGGAATGGGAACAGCCCCAGCATTTT.

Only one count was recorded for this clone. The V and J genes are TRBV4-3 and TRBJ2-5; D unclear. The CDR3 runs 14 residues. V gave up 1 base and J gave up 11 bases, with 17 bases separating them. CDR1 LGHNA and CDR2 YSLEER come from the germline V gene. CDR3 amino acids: CASSQVDGAKEQYF. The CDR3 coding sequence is TGCGCCAGCAGCCAAGTCGATGGAGCGAAAGAGCAGTACTTC.

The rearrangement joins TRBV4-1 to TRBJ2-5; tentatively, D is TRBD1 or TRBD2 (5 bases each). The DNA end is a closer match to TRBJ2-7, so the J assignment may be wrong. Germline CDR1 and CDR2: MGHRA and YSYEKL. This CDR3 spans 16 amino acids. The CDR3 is CASSQVVGELTYEQYF. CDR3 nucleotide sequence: TGCGCCAGCAGCCAAGTCGTGGGGGAGCTGACCTACGAGCAGTACTTC.

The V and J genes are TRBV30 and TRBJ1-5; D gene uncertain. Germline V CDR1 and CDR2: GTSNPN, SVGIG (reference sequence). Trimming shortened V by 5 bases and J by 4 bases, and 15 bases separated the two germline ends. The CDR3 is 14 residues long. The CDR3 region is CAWGSDGKNQPQHF. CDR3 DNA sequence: TGTGCCTGGGGCTCGGACGGGAAAAATCAGCCCCAGCATTTT.

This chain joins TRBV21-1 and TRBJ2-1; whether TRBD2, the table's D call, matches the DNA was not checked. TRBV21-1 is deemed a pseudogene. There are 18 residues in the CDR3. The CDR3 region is CASSKATRRGFQFNEQFF. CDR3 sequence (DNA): TGTGCCAGCAGCAAAGCGACCCGAAGAGGGTTTCAATTCAATGAGCAGTTCTTC.

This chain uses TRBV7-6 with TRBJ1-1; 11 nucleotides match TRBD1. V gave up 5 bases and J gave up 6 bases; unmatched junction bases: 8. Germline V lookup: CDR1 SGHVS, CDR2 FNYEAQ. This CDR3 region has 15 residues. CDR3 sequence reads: CASSPRTGGHPEAFF. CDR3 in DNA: TGTGCCAGCAGCCCCAGGACAGGGGGCCATCCTGAAGCTTTCTTT.

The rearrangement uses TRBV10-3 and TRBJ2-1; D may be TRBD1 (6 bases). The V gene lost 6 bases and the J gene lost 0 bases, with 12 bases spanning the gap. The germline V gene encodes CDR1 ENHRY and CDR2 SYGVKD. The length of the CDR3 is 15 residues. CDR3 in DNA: TGTGCCATCAGGGAACAGGGCAGCTCCTACAATGAGCAGTTCTTC. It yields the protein CAIREQGSSYNEQFF.

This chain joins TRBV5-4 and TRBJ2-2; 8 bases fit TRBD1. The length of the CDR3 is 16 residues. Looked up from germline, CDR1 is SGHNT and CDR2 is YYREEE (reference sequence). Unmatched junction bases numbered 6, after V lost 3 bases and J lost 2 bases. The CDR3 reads CASSSQTGGNTGELFF. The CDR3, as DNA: TGTGCCAGCAGCTCCCAAACAGGGGGAAACACCGGGGAGCTGTTTTTT.

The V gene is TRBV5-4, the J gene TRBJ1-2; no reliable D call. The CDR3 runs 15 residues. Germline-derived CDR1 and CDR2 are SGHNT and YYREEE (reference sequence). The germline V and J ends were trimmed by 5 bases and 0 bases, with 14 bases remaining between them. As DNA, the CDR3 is TGTGCCAGCAGGCTTGGCGGGCAAGCTAACTATGGCTACACCTTC. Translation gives CASRLGGQANYGYTF.

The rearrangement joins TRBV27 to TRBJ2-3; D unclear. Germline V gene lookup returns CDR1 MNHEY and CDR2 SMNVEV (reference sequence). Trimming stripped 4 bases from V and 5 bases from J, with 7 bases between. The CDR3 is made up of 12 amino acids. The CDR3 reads CASSWSGDTQYF. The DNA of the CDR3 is TGTGCCAGCAGTTGGTCGGGAGATACGCAGTATTTT.

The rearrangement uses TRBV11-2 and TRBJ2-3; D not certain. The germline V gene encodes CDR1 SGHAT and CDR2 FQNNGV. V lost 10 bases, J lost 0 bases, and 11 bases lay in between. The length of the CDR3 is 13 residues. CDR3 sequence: CATKWVSTDTQYF. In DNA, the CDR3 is TGTGCCACCAAGTGGGTGAGCACAGATACGCAGTATTTT.

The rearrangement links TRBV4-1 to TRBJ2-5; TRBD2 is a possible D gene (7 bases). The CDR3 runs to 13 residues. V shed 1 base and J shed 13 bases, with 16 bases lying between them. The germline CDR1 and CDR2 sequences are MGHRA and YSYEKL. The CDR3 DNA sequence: TGCGCCAGCAGCCAAGCGGGGGGCCCGGACTTGTACTTC. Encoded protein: CASSQAGGPDLYF.

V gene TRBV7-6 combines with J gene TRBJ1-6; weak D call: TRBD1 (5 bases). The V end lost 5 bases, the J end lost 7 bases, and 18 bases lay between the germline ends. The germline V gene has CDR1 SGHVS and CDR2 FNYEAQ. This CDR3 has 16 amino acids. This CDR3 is CASSLQTDFWNSPLHF. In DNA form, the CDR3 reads TGTGCCAGCAGCCTACAGACAGATTTTTGGAATTCACCCCTCCACTTT.

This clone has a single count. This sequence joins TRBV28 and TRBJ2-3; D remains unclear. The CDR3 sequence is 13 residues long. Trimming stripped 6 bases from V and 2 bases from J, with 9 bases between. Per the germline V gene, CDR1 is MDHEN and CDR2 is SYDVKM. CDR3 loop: CASRRPVTDTQYF. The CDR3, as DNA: TGTGCCAGCAGAAGGCCCGTCACAGATACGCAGTATTTT.

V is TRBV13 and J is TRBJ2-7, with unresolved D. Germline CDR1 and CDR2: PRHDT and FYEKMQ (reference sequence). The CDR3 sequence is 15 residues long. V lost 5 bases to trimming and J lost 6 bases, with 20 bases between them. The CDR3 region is CASSPQVVPSSEQYF. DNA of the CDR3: TGTGCCAGCAGCCCCCAAGTGGTCCCCAGTAGCGAGCAGTACTTC.

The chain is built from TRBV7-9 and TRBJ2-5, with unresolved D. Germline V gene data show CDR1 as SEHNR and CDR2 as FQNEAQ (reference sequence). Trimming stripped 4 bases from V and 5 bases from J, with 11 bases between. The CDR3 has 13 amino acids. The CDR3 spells CASSWDNTETQYF. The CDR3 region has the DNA TGTGCCAGCAGCTGGGATAACACGGAGACCCAGTACTTC.

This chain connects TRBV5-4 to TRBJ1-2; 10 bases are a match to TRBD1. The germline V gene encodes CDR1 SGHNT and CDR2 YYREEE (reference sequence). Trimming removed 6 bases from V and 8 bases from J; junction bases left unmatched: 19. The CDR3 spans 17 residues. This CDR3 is CASTDPSGTGDGGGYTF. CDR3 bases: TGTGCCAGCACCGACCCTTCCGGGACAGGGGACGGTGGCGGCTACACCTTC.

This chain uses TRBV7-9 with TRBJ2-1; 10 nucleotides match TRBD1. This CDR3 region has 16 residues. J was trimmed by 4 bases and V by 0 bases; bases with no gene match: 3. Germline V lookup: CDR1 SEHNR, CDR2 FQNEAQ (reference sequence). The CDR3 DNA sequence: TGTGCCAGCAGCTTAGCGGGACAGGGGATATACAATGAGCAGTTCTTC. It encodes CASSLAGQGIYNEQFF.

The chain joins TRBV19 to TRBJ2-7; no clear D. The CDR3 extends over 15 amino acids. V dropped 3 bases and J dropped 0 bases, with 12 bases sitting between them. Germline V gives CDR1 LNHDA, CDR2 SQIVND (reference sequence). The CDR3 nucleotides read TGTGCCAGTAGTATGGGCCAGGTGAGCTCCTACGAGCAGTACTTC. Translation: CASSMGQVSSYEQYF.